Following are 11 T cell receptor beta chains from one sample sequenced in a study of blood T cell repertoires in COVID-19. Method: immunoSEQ multiplex PCR; TCRdb's copy keeps in-frame clones and lacks some. The sample comprises about 150,000 clones, more than 75% of which are singletons, and roughly 2% rests with the top ten. Specimen: peripheral blood. The receptors were sampled from a man aged 50-60 years who had recovered from COVID-19.

This sequence joins TRBV19 and TRBJ1-2; 7 bases agree with TRBD1. The junction had 7 bases not matched to a gene; V was cut back by 3 bases and J by 6 bases. Germline-derived CDR1 and CDR2 are LNHDA and SQIVND (reference sequence). CDR3 size: 14 residues. CDR3: CASSMPDRAHGYTF. Written as DNA, the CDR3 is TGTGCCAGTAGTATGCCCGACAGGGCCCATGGCTACACCTTC.

This chain connects TRBV7-7 to TRBJ1-5, with TRBD1 as a possible D gene (6 bases). The V end lost 2 bases, the J end lost 0 bases, and 14 bases lay between the germline ends. The CDR3 is 17 residues long. In germline, CDR1 is SSHAT, CDR2 FNYEAQ (reference sequence). CDR3 DNA sequence: TGTGCCAGCAGCTTAAGGCGGACAGCGGATAGCAATCAGCCCCAGCATTTT. Protein product: CASSLRRTADSNQPQHF. Based on the CDR3 plus reference TRBV7-7 and TRBJ1-5, the full variable domain is GAGVSQSPRYKVTKRGQDVTLRCDPISSHATLYWYQQALGQGPEFLTYFNYEAQPDKSGLPSDRFSAERPEGSISTLTIQRTEQRDSAMYRCASSLRRTADSNQPQHFGDGTRLSIL.

The chain employs TRBV4-1 and TRBJ2-5; D perhaps matches TRBD1 (7 bases). CDR1 is MGHRA and CDR2 is YSYEKL in the germline V gene. The CDR3 sequence is 16 residues long. Trimming left V 4 bases short and J 1 base short, with 16 bases between. CDR3 in amino acids: CASSRGAGGIQETQYF. CDR3 sequence (DNA): TGCGCCAGCAGCCGGGGGGCAGGGGGGATCCAAGAGACCCAGTACTTC.

The chain carries TRBV27 and TRBJ1-1; D not resolved. The CDR3 contains 16 residues. The ends were cut back, 5 bases at V and 8 bases at J, with 24 bases in the middle. Germline V CDR1 and CDR2: MNHEY, SMNVEV (reference sequence). CDR3 region: CASSLSFRSPRGEAFF. The CDR3 nucleotides are TGTGCCAGCAGTCTCTCTTTTAGGTCACCCCGAGGGGAAGCTTTCTTT.

The CDR3 nucleotides are TGTGCCAGCAGACCTTGGGGACAGGGGGCTTTGGGTACTGAAGCTTTCTTT. This codes for CASRPWGQGALGTEAFF. The chain is built from TRBV27 and TRBJ1-1, with 12 bases that match TRBD1. CDR3 size: 17 residues. Germline CDR1 MNHEY, CDR2 SMNVEV (reference sequence). The trim removed 6 bases at V and 5 bases at J, leaving 13 bases unmatched.

The rearrangement joins TRBV2 to TRBJ2-5; TRBD1 might be the D (6 bases). Trimming left V 8 bases short and J 2 bases short, with 9 bases between. This CDR3 spans 12 amino acids. Germline-derived CDR1 and CDR2 are SNHLY and FYNNEI. As DNA, the CDR3 is TGTGCCAGCCGGACAGATCAAGAGACCCAGTACTTC. Translating gives CASRTDQETQYF.

The rearrangement uses TRBV19 and TRBJ1-2; D unclear. This CDR3 has 14 amino acids. Looked up from germline, CDR1 is LNHDA and CDR2 is SQIVND (reference sequence). V shed 1 base and J shed 4 bases, with 10 bases lying between them. The CDR3: CASSIVSGSYGYTF. In DNA form, the CDR3 reads TGTGCCAGTAGTATAGTCAGCGGGAGCTATGGCTACACCTTC.

The chain has TRBV7-2 and TRBJ2-1; the match to TRBD2 covers 7 bases. J was trimmed by 4 bases and V by 6 bases; bases with no gene match: 6. The CDR3 runs to 14 residues. Germline V gene sequence: CDR1 SGHTA, CDR2 FQGNSA. CDR3 amino acids: CASRTSGNYNEQFF. Here the CDR3 DNA reads TGTGCCAGCAGAACCAGCGGGAATTACAATGAGCAGTTCTTC.

V and J are TRBV7-8 and TRBJ2-7, with D possibly matching TRBD1 (7 bases). The CDR3 totals 16 residues. Germline CDR1 and CDR2: SGHVS and FQNEAQ. Trimming pared 3 bases from V and 3 bases from J, leaving 18 bases between. The CDR3 loop reads CASSLRDSPNYYEQYF. The CDR3 DNA is TGTGCCAGCAGCTTGCGGGACAGCCCGAACTACTACGAGCAGTACTTC.

Only one count was recorded for this clone. V and J are TRBV18 and TRBJ2-2; 7 bases match TRBD1. The CDR3 is 15 amino acids. V gave up 2 bases and J gave up 7 bases; unmatched junction bases: 7. Germline CDR1 is KGHSH and CDR2 is LQKENI. The CDR3 here is CASSPVRGGHGELFF. In DNA, the CDR3 is TGTGCCAGCTCACCAGTGAGAGGGGGCCACGGGGAGCTGTTTTTT.

The chain employs TRBV18 and TRBJ1-2, with D tentatively TRBD1 (5 bases). The germline V and J ends were trimmed by 3 bases and 2 bases, with 13 bases remaining between them. Looked up from germline, CDR1 is KGHSH and CDR2 is LQKENI. This CDR3 is built from 15 residues. The CDR3 DNA reads as TGTGCCAGCTCACCCCTTGGGGCAGGGAACTATGGCTACACCTTC. It translates to CASSPLGAGNYGYTF. The whole variable domain, remainder taken from reference TRBV18 and TRBJ1-2, is NAGVMQNPRHLVRRRGQEARLRCSPMKGHSHVYWYRQLPEEGLKFMVYLQKENIIDESGMPKERFSAEFPKEGPSILRIQQVVRGDSAAYFCASSPLGAGNYGYTFGSGTRLTVV.